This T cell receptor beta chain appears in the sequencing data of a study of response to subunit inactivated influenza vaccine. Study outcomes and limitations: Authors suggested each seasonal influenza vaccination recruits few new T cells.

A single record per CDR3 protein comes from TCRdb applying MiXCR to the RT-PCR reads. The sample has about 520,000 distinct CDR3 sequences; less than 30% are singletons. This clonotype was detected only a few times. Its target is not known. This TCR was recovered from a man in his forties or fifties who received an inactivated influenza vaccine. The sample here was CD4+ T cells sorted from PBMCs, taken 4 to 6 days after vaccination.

The CDR3 DNA reads as TGCGCCAGCAGCTTGAGGCAGGGTCACGAGCAGTACTTC. Translation: CASSLRQGHEQYF. The V call is TRBV5-1, the J call TRBJ2-7; the D gene is possibly TRBD1 (5 bases). CDR3 length: 13 residues. The V end lost 1 base, the J end lost 5 bases, and 10 bases lay between the germline ends. CDR1 is SGHRS, CDR2 YFSETQ, per germline.